The present T cell receptor (beta chain) was sequenced within a study of blood T cells in healthy people across ages. Study findings and constraints: Diversity estimates drawn from one million T cells were deemed underestimates.

The germline V gene has CDR1 MNHNS and CDR2 SASEGT. The CDR3 has 16 amino acids. Trimming left V 2 bases short and J 5 bases short, with 16 bases between. Donor samples were obtained from healthy Caucasian individuals from Russia, aged about 6 to 100. Next came a second PCR, run for about 6 to 12 cycles, which used a sample-barcoded 5' primer along with a J-beta primer mix. Each cDNA was tagged by a template-switch adaptor containing 12 random nucleotides. TCRdb reprocessed the 5' RACE reads via MiXCR and lists one record per CDR3 protein. The sample includes 1.5 million to 2 million distinct CDR3 sequences, approximately 50% of them seen just once. A word on this clonotype: Its target is unknown.

The receptor's source is a woman between 35 and 50 years old in good health. Source material: blood. The chain is built from TRBV6-1 and TRBJ2-1; either TRBD1 or TRBD2 may fit D (5 bases each). In nucleotides, the CDR3 is TGTGCCAGCAGTGAAAGGGACCGTCGGGCCGACAATGAGCAGTTCTTC. Its protein product is CASSERDRRADNEQFF.